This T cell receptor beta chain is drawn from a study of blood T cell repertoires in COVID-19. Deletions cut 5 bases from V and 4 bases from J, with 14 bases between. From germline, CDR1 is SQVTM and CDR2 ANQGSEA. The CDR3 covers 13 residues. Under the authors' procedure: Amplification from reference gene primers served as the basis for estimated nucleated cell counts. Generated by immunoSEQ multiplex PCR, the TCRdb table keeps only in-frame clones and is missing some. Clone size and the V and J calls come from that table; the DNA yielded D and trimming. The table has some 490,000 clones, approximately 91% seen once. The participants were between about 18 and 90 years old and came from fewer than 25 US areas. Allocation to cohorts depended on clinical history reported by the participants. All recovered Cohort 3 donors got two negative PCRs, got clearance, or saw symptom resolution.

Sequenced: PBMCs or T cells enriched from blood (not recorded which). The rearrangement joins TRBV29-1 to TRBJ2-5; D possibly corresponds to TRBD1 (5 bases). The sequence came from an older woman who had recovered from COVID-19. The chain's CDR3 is CSVKSDIRETQYF. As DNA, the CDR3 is TGCAGCGTTAAATCGGACATCCGAGAGACCCAGTACTTC.